This TCR beta chain was captured by sequencing in a study of blood T cell repertoires in COVID-19. Background on the study: Sources were T cells, B-cell-depleted T cells, or PBMCs; the material itself was cDNA or gDNA.

Participant-reported clinical history was the basis for cohort assignment. The CDR3 extends over 15 amino acids. Germline CDR1 and CDR2: SGHAT and FQNNGV. V shed 1 base and J shed 1 base, with 9 bases lying between them. Measured with immunoSEQ multiplex PCR; TCRdb has only the in-frame clones, and not every one. The data contain approximately 300,000 clones, about nine tenths of them singletons. The sequenced sample consisted of PBMCs or T cells enriched from blood (not recorded which). The receptor's source is a woman aged 25-40 years who had recovered from COVID-19. The V and J genes are TRBV11-2 and TRBJ2-3, with a possible D match to TRBD2 (5 bases). In DNA form, the CDR3 reads TGTGCCAGCAGCTTAGGACTACTGCGCACAGATACGCAGTATTTT. Encoded protein: CASSLGLLRTDTQYF.